A single sample is the source of the 24 T cell receptor beta chains below, sequenced in a study of blood T cell repertoires in COVID-19. Method: immunoSEQ multiplex PCR; TCRdb's copy keeps in-frame clones and lacks some. This sample carries some 170,000 clones, over 75% of them seen once, and the ten largest clones take roughly 1.2%. Sequencing was carried out using PBMCs or T cells enriched from blood (not recorded which). These receptors were obtained from a human donor with acute COVID-19. The donor label of this sample is uncertain.

The chain recombines TRBV4-1 with TRBJ2-1, with 10 bases that match TRBD2. Germline-derived CDR1 and CDR2 are MGHRA and YSYEKL. This CDR3 contains 17 residues. Trimming cost V 0 bases and J 7 bases; bases outside gene matches: 9. CDR3 protein: CASSQDSSGGAHNEQFF. The CDR3 region has the DNA TGCGCCAGCAGCCAAGATTCAAGCGGGGGGGCCCATAATGAGCAGTTCTTC.

The chain has TRBV6-5 and TRBJ2-7; 12 bases agree with TRBD1. In germline, CDR1 is MNHEY, CDR2 SVGAGI. The CDR3 is 14 amino acids. V lost 6 bases, J lost 5 bases, and 5 bases stayed unmatched. In nucleotides, the CDR3 is TGTGCCAGCAGCCTGGGACAGGGGGCCGACGAGCAGTACTTC. It yields the protein CASSLGQGADEQYF.

This chain joins TRBV10-3 and TRBJ1-1, with no clear D. Germline values: CDR1 ENHRY, CDR2 SYGVKD. There are 15 residues in the CDR3. The V end was cut by 1 base, the J end by 8 bases, with 17 bases between. CDR3 bases: TGTGCCATCAGTGAGTTGGGCAGTTATGAAAGGGAAGCTTTCTTT. Protein sequence: CAISELGSYEREAFF.

J is TRBJ1-1 and V is TRBV6-5; the D is unclear. CDR3 length: 14 residues. Germline V lookup: CDR1 MNHEY, CDR2 SVGAGI. The V gene lost 7 bases and the J gene lost 4 bases, with 16 bases spanning the gap. DNA of the CDR3: TGTGCCAGCAATCTTCGCGGGTTGGGCACTGAAGCTTTCTTT. It codes for CASNLRGLGTEAFF.

The CDR3 region is CASSLGQTNTEAFF. The CDR3 nucleotides are TGTGCCAGCAGCTTAGGACAGACTAACACTGAAGCTTTCTTT. V and J are TRBV5-6 and TRBJ1-1; D might be TRBD1 (6 bases). V gave up 2 bases and J gave up 2 bases, with 10 bases separating them. Germline CDR1 is SGHDT and CDR2 is YYEEEE. The CDR3 length is 14 residues. Together with reference TRBV5-6 and TRBJ1-1, the CDR3 gives the full variable domain: DAGVTQSPTHLIKTRGQQVTLRCSPKSGHDTVSWYQQALGQGPQFIFQYYEEEERQRGNFPDRFSGHQFPNYSSELNVNALLLGDSALYLCASSLGQTNTEAFFGQGTRLTVV.

With regard to this clone: The junction shows a germline mismatch at one end, possibly a read error. The chain uses TRBV27 and TRBJ2-7, with a weak D call TRBD2 (5 bases). In germline, CDR1 is MNHEY, CDR2 SMNVEV (reference sequence). The CDR3 runs to 14 residues. The CDR3 region is CASSSHGEPYEQYF. As DNA, the CDR3 is TGTGCCAGCAGTTCACACGGGGAACCCTACGAACAGTACTTC.

V gene TRBV4-3 combines with J gene TRBJ2-3, with D tentatively TRBD2 (6 bases). Germline assignment: CDR1 LGHNA and CDR2 YSLEER. The V end lost 2 bases, the J end lost 4 bases, and 25 bases lay between the germline ends. The CDR3 spans 19 residues. CDR3 sequence (DNA): TGCGCCAGCAGCCAATTATATTTTCGGGACTCCGAACTCTCAGATACGCAGTATTTT. Residues: CASSQLYFRDSELSDTQYF.

The chain uses TRBV7-9 and TRBJ2-7, with no clear D. Germline V gene data show CDR1 as SEHNR and CDR2 as FQNEAQ (reference sequence). V lost 1 base and J 5 bases, leaving 15 bases between the germline ends. This CDR3 is 15 amino acids long. The CDR3 sequence: CASSLGWLVRNEQYF. In nucleotides, the CDR3 is TGTGCCAGCAGCTTAGGCTGGTTAGTCAGGAACGAGCAGTACTTC.

The V call is TRBV29-1, the J call TRBJ2-1; 8 positions match TRBD2. The CDR3 extends over 13 amino acids. V gave up 7 bases and J gave up 0 bases; unmatched junction bases: 2. Germline V lookup: CDR1 SQVTM, CDR2 ANQGSEA. CDR3 loop: CSGGGPSYNEQFF. The CDR3 nucleotides read TGCAGCGGCGGGGGGCCCTCCTACAATGAGCAGTTCTTC.

The chain recombines TRBV5-6 with TRBJ2-3; a weak D match, TRBD2 (5 bases). The CDR3 has 16 residues. CDR1 SGHDT and CDR2 YYEEEE come from the germline V gene. V was clipped by 0 bases and J by 0 bases, with 11 bases between them. Here the CDR3 reads CASSLEEDPSTDTQYF. For the CDR3, the DNA is TGTGCCAGCAGCTTGGAGGAGGACCCTAGCACAGATACGCAGTATTTT.

In its sample, this clone was seen once. This chain joins TRBV18 and TRBJ1-1; D possibly corresponds to TRBD1 (5 bases). Germline-derived CDR1 and CDR2 are KGHSH and LQKENI. The CDR3 is 13 residues long. V lost 6 bases and J 6 bases, leaving 14 bases between the germline ends. The CDR3 nucleotides are TGTGCCAGCTCCGACGGGCCGGGGGCTGAAGCTTTCTTT. It yields the protein CASSDGPGAEAFF.

The CDR3 loop reads CASRATGIAYGYTF. For the CDR3, the DNA is TGTGCCAGCAGAGCGACAGGGATCGCCTATGGCTACACCTTC. This sequence joins TRBV6-5 and TRBJ1-2; 7 bases align to TRBD1. This CDR3 is 14 amino acids long. Trimming removed 6 bases from V and 4 bases from J; junction bases left unmatched: 8. In germline, CDR1 is MNHEY, CDR2 SVGAGI.

The V and J genes are TRBV6-6 and TRBJ1-3, with D possibly matching TRBD1 (6 bases). Trimming stripped 4 bases from V and 0 bases from J, with 10 bases between. The CDR3 has 15 amino acids. Looked up from germline, CDR1 is MNHNY and CDR2 is SVGAGI (reference sequence). CDR3 amino acids: CASSSTGISGNTIYF. In nucleotides, the CDR3 is TGTGCCAGCAGTTCCACAGGGATCTCTGGAAACACCATATATTTT.

The rearrangement uses TRBV5-1 and TRBJ2-5; 7 positions match TRBD2. CDR1 and CDR2 from the germline V gene are SGHRS and YFSETQ. CDR3 length equals 15 residues. The junction had 5 bases not matched to a gene; V was cut back by 1 base and J by 2 bases. The CDR3 spells CASSLPAGEQETQYF. The CDR3 nucleotides are TGCGCCAGCAGCTTGCCGGCGGGGGAGCAAGAGACCCAGTACTTC.

The chain links TRBV6-5 to TRBJ2-2; D possibly corresponds to TRBD1 (5 bases). CDR1 is MNHEY and CDR2 is SVGAGI in the germline V gene. The CDR3 is 16 residues long. Trimming left V 2 bases short and J 4 bases short, with 14 bases between. DNA for the CDR3: TGTGCCAGCAGTTACCGGCAGGGTTGGGGCACCGGGGAGCTGTTTTTT. Its protein product is CASSYRQGWGTGELFF.

This clone was detected only a few times. The CDR3 nucleotides read TGTGCCAGCAGTGAAAGGGGCCTCTCCTACGAGCAGTACTTC. Protein product: CASSERGLSYEQYF. The chain couples TRBV6-1 to TRBJ2-7, with D possibly TRBD1 on 5 matching bases. Trimming removed 2 bases at V and 0 bases at J, with 8 bases between. The CDR3 spans 14 residues. Germline V lookup: CDR1 MNHNS, CDR2 SASEGT.

This chain connects TRBV6-5 to TRBJ2-4, with D possibly matching TRBD2 (7 bases). Germline CDR1 MNHEY, CDR2 SVGAGI. V was pared by 6 bases and J by 7 bases, with 16 bases between. The CDR3 covers 14 residues. The CDR3 loop is CASRTTGRGNIQYF. The CDR3 DNA follows: TGTGCCAGCAGAACTACAGGGAGGGGCAACATTCAGTACTTC.

The CDR3 spells CATSVQGMPSYEQYF. The CDR3 coding sequence is TGTGCCACCAGTGTTCAGGGGATGCCCTCCTACGAGCAGTACTTC. J is TRBJ2-7 and V is TRBV24-1; a possible D gene is TRBD1 (6 bases). The V and J ends lost 5 bases and 0 bases respectively, with 13 bases between them. This CDR3 is built from 15 residues. The germline V gene encodes CDR1 KGHDR and CDR2 SFDVKD.

The V and J genes are TRBV11-3 and TRBJ1-2; D is perhaps TRBD1 (6 bases). Trimming removed 5 bases from V and 8 bases from J, with 9 bases in between. The CDR3 has 11 amino acids. Per germline, CDR1 SGHNT and CDR2 YENEEA. CDR3 sequence (DNA): TGTGCCAGCAGCACAGGGTACGGCTACACCTTC. Its translation: CASSTGYGYTF.

V and J are TRBV30 and TRBJ2-5, with TRBD1 matching 8 bases. The CDR3 loop spans 12 amino acids. The V segment lost 8 bases and the J segment 2 bases; nucleotides outside the gene matches: 4. CDR1 and CDR2 (germline): GTSNPN, SVGIG (reference sequence). CDR3 amino acids: CALGQGQETQYF. For the CDR3, the DNA is TGTGCCCTCGGACAGGGACAAGAGACCCAGTACTTC.

The gene calls are TRBV6-5 and TRBJ2-2, with 9 bases identical to TRBD1. The CDR3 consists of 15 residues. Germline loops: CDR1 MNHEY, CDR2 SVGAGI. Trimming at V came to 0 bases and at J to 4 bases, leaving 0 bases not matched to a gene. CDR3 region: CASSYSTGGTGELFF. For the CDR3, the DNA is TGTGCCAGCAGTTACTCGACAGGGGGCACCGGGGAGCTGTTTTTT.

The rearrangement links TRBV24-1 to TRBJ2-2; 9 bases line up with TRBD2. The germline CDR1 and CDR2 sequences are KGHDR and SFDVKD. There are 19 residues in the CDR3. The trim removed 0 bases at V and 4 bases at J, leaving 11 bases unmatched. The CDR3 nucleotides are TGTGCCACCAGTGATTTGCGTGGCGGGGGGGCCTTTAGCACCGGGGAGCTGTTTTTT. Residues: CATSDLRGGGAFSTGELFF.

The chain employs TRBV7-9 and TRBJ1-6; D is unclear. Trimming shortened V by 3 bases and J by 10 bases, and 7 bases separated the two germline ends. CDR3 length: 12 residues. Germline V CDR1 and CDR2: SEHNR, FQNEAQ (reference sequence). CDR3 coding DNA: TGTGCCAGCAGCTTCAGTACCTCACCCCTCCACTTT. As protein: CASSFSTSPLHF.

The chain employs TRBV11-2 and TRBJ1-1; 7 nucleotides match TRBD1. Germline assignment: CDR1 SGHAT and CDR2 FQNNGV. CDR3 length: 14 residues. The trim removed 5 bases at V and 4 bases at J, leaving 7 bases unmatched. The CDR3 region is CASSLRQGSTEAFF. CDR3 DNA sequence: TGTGCCAGCAGCCTCCGACAGGGCAGCACTGAAGCTTTCTTT. The full variable domain, completed using reference TRBV11-2 and TRBJ1-1, is EAGVAQSPRYKIIEKRQSVAFWCNPISGHATLYWYQQILGQGPKLLIQFQNNGVVDDSQLPKDRFSAERLKGVDSTLKIQPAKLEDSAVYLCASSLRQGSTEAFFGQGTRLTVV.